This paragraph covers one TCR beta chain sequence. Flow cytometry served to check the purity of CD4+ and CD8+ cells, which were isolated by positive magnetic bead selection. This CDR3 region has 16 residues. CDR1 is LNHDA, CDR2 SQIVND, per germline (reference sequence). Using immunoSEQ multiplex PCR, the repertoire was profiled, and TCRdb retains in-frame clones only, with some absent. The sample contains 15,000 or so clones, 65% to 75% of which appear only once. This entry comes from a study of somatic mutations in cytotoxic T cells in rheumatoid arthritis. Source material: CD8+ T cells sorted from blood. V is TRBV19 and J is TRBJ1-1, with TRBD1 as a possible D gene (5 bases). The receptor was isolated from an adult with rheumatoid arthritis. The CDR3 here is CVTLNSGPLFVTEAFF. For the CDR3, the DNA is TGTGTCACATTAAATTCGGGACCGCTGTTCGTCACTGAAGCTTTCTTT.